This passage covers 12 T cell receptor beta chains from one sample sequenced in a study of blood T cells in healthy people across ages. Next came a second PCR, run for roughly 6 to 11 cycles, which used a sample-barcoded 5' primer along with a J-beta primer mix. MiXCR, run by TCRdb on the 5' RACE reads, gives a single entry per CDR3 protein. The profile covers roughly 1,500,000 distinct CDR3 sequences, with approximately 40% appearing a single time and approximately 7.9% taken by the ten largest. Source material: blood. Every receptor here comes from a woman between 18 and 30 years old in good health.

This chain joins TRBV7-2 and TRBJ2-1; D may be TRBD2 (5 bases). Trimming left V 10 bases short and J 7 bases short, with 17 bases between. Germline CDR1 SGHTA, CDR2 FQGNSA. This CDR3 comprises 13 residues. This CDR3 is CATSAGGLNEQFF. In DNA, the CDR3 is TGTGCCACCTCTGCTGGAGGTCTAAATGAGCAGTTCTTC.

The V and J genes are TRBV5-1 and TRBJ2-5; possible D gene TRBD1, 5 bases. Looked up from germline, CDR1 is SGHRS and CDR2 is YFSETQ. Deletions cut 4 bases from V and 10 bases from J, with 17 bases between. The CDR3 totals 13 residues. The CDR3 nucleotides are TGCGCCAGCAGCCCCGGGCAGGGTGGCTTCCAGTACTTC. Protein product: CASSPGQGGFQYF.

This chain connects TRBV3-1 to TRBJ1-1, with 10 bases matching TRBD1. CDR3 size: 15 residues. In germline, CDR1 is LGHDT, CDR2 YNNKEL (reference sequence). V was clipped by 6 bases and J by 11 bases; unmatched bases: 15. The CDR3 DNA follows: TGTGCCAGCAGTCACCAACCCGGGACAGGGGCGACGGCTTTCTTT. This sequence encodes CASSHQPGTGATAFF.

The genes are TRBV7-9 and TRBJ1-1, with TRBD1 matching over 8 bases. The junction had 9 bases not matched to a gene; V was cut back by 7 bases and J by 11 bases. The germline V gene encodes CDR1 SEHNR and CDR2 FQNEAQ (reference sequence). The CDR3 has 12 amino acids. The CDR3 nucleotides read TGTGCCAGCACCGCAGGGGGCTCCAGCGCTTTCTTT. Amino acids: CASTAGGSSAFF. The full variable domain, in which reference TRBV7-9 and TRBJ1-1 provide the parts outside the CDR3, is DTGVSQNPRHKITKRGQNVTFRCDPISEHNRLYWYRQTLGQGPEFLTYFQNEAQLEKSRLLSDRFSAERPKGSFSTLEIQRTEQGDSAMYLCASTAGGSSAFFGQGTRLTVV.

The V and J genes are TRBV6-5 and TRBJ2-7, with D hard to call. The CDR3 consists of 12 residues. Looked up from germline, CDR1 is MNHEY and CDR2 is SVGAGI. V was trimmed by 10 bases and J by 2 bases, leaving 12 bases between them. CDR3 sequence reads: CATKTTTYEQYF. The CDR3 coding sequence is TGTGCCACTAAGACAACCACCTACGAGCAGTACTTC.

The V call is TRBV5-1, the J call TRBJ2-5; no firm D call. V lost 3 bases, J lost 2 bases, and 8 bases lay in between. CDR1 and CDR2 (germline): SGHRS, YFSETQ. The CDR3 runs 13 residues. The DNA of the CDR3 is TGCGCCAGCAGCTGGGAAAGACAAGAGACCCAGTACTTC. The encoded protein is CASSWERQETQYF.

The CDR3 reads CASRTTGGGYEQYF. CDR3 bases: TGTGCCAGCAGGACGACAGGGGGCGGCTACGAGCAGTACTTC. The chain links TRBV12-3 or TRBV12-4 to TRBJ2-7; 10 bases match TRBD1. V dropped 6 bases and J dropped 3; count of bases not matched to a gene: 5. The CDR3 has 14 amino acids.

This clonotype occurred once. This chain joins TRBV15 and TRBJ2-3; the D gene is possibly TRBD2 (5 bases). The germline V gene has CDR1 LNHNV and CDR2 YYDKDF (reference sequence). Between the trimmed V and J ends, which lost 4 bases and 1 base, there was a span of 12 bases. The CDR3 has 15 amino acids. Here the CDR3 DNA reads TGTGCCACCAGCAAGGTAGCCGGGGGCACAGATACGCAGTATTTT. Translating it yields CATSKVAGGTDTQYF. Using reference TRBV15 and TRBJ2-3 for the parts outside the CDR3, the full variable domain is DAMVIQNPRYQVTQFGKPVTLSCSQTLNHNVMYWYQQKSSQAPKLLFHYYDKDFNNEADTPDNFQSRRPNTSFCFLDIRSPGLGDTAMYLCATSKVAGGTDTQYFGPGTRLTVL.

The V call is TRBV20-1, the J call TRBJ2-5; the D is unclear. In germline, CDR1 is DFQATT, CDR2 SNEGSKA (reference sequence). This CDR3 is 10 amino acids long. Trimming took off 7 bases at V and 3 bases at J, with 6 bases between the two ends. In DNA, the CDR3 is TGCAGTGGGTTCAAAGAGACCCAGTACTTC. Protein sequence: CSGFKETQYF.

This clonotype has more than one count but fewer than ten. The chain combines TRBV4-2 with TRBJ2-1; 13 nucleotides agree with TRBD2. V lost 4 bases and J lost 9; bases outside the gene matches: 9. This CDR3 spans 16 amino acids. The V gene's germline CDR1 is LGHNA and CDR2 YNFKEQ. CDR3 amino acids: CASSPAGTSGIGEQFF. CDR3 nucleotides: TGTGCCAGCAGCCCTGCAGGGACTAGCGGGATTGGTGAGCAGTTCTTC.

The chain joins TRBV7-9 to TRBJ2-7; TRBD2 matches at 8 bases. The DNA end is a closer match to TRBJ2-5, so the J assignment may be wrong. CDR1 is SEHNR, CDR2 FQNEAQ, per germline (reference sequence). The CDR3 is made up of 15 amino acids. CDR3 protein: CASSRPGGDGETQYF. DNA of the CDR3: TGTGCCAGCAGCAGACCGGGGGGGGATGGAGAGACCCAGTACTTC.

This clonotype was recorded a few times. V and J are TRBV7-2 and TRBJ2-1; 9 positions match TRBD2. Germline V lookup: CDR1 SGHTA, CDR2 FQGNSA. The CDR3 length is 16 residues. V shed 0 bases and J 5 bases; nucleotides not matched to a gene: 5. This CDR3 reads CASSLARLAGNNEQFF. CDR3 DNA: TGTGCCAGCAGCTTAGCGAGGCTAGCGGGAAACAATGAGCAGTTCTTC.